The 15 T cell receptor beta chains presented below share a single source sample, sequenced in a study of cytomegalovirus exposure and HLA in healthy donors. The PCR ran on 60 Vbeta and 13 Jbeta primers. Generated by immunoSEQ multiplex PCR, the TCRdb table keeps only in-frame clones and is missing some. Of about 69,000 clones detected, approximately 80% appear once; the ten largest clones hold roughly 3%. Sequenced sample: PBMCs. The source of these receptors is a young man in good health and CMV-seronegative.

The chain joins TRBV29-1 to TRBJ1-2; 7 bases match TRBD1. This CDR3 region has 13 residues. J was trimmed by 4 bases and V by 3 bases; bases with no gene match: 5. Germline CDR1 is SQVTM and CDR2 is ANQGSEA. The chain's CDR3 is CSVEAGGGYGYTF. In DNA, the CDR3 is TGCAGCGTTGAGGCAGGGGGTGGCTATGGCTACACCTTC.

The chain couples TRBV4-1 to TRBJ2-7; 9 bases are shared with TRBD2. Per the germline V gene, CDR1 is MGHRA and CDR2 is YSYEKL. The J segment lost 3 bases and the V segment lost 0 bases, leaving 9 bases of the junction unmatched. The CDR3 extends over 17 amino acids. DNA of the CDR3: TGCGCCAGCAGCCAAGAAATGGAGCGGGGGGCCAGCTACGAGCAGTACTTC. It encodes CASSQEMERGASYEQYF.

The CDR3 is CAWSVGTGHNSPLHF. For the CDR3, the DNA is TGTGCCTGGAGTGTCGGGACAGGGCATAATTCACCCCTCCACTTT. The chain joins TRBV30 to TRBJ1-6, with TRBD1 matching 9 bases. This CDR3 region has 15 residues. Losses at the gene ends were 0 bases for V and 5 bases for J; bases not matched to a gene: 2. Germline assignment: CDR1 GTSNPN and CDR2 SVGIG (reference sequence). Full variable domain (rest looked up from reference TRBV30 and TRBJ1-6): SQTIHQWPATLVQPVGSPLSLECTVEGTSNPNLYWYRQAAGRGLQLLFYSVGIGQISSEVPQNLSASRPQDRQFILSSKKLLLSDSGFYLCAWSVGTGHNSPLHFGNGTRLTVT.

The rearrangement uses TRBV7-6 and TRBJ2-5; 10 bases agree with TRBD1. Germline assignment: CDR1 SGHVS and CDR2 FNYEAQ. The junction had 11 bases not matched to a gene; V was cut back by 5 bases and J by 5 bases. The CDR3 runs to 16 residues. The CDR3 spells CASSIGTGVSWETQYF. The CDR3 region has the DNA TGTGCCAGCAGCATAGGGACAGGGGTTTCGTGGGAGACCCAGTACTTC.

The J gene is TRBJ1-3, the V gene TRBV5-5; no clear D gene. This CDR3 region has 14 residues. Per the germline V gene, CDR1 is SGHKS and CDR2 is YYEKEE (reference sequence). V lost 1 base and J 2 bases, leaving 7 bases between the germline ends. CDR3 sequence (DNA): TGTGCCAGCAGCTTGCCGGGTACTGGAAACACCATATATTTT. This encodes CASSLPGTGNTIYF.

The rearrangement joins TRBV12-5 to TRBJ2-1; 8 nucleotides match TRBD1. CDR1 and CDR2 from the germline V gene are LGHNT and FRNRAP. The CDR3 runs to 15 residues. V shed 0 bases, J shed 4 bases, and the junction held 2 bases outside the gene matches. The CDR3 sequence is CASGLVRTGYNEQFF. The CDR3 region has the DNA TGTGCTAGTGGTTTGGTACGGACAGGGTACAATGAGCAGTTCTTC. The full variable domain, its missing parts supplied by reference TRBV12-5 and TRBJ2-1, is DARVTQTPRHKVTEMGQEVTMRCQPILGHNTVFWYRQTMMQGLELLAYFRNRAPLDDSGMPKDRFSAEMPDATLATLKIQPSEPRDSAVYFCASGLVRTGYNEQFFGPGTRLTVL.

This clone was observed a few times. The CDR3 reads CASRETTSSVVEQFF. CDR3 coding DNA: TGTGCCAGCAGGGAGACCACATCCTCGGTGGTTGAGCAGTTCTTC. V usage is TRBV2 and J usage is TRBJ2-1; no firm D call. CDR1 SNHLY and CDR2 FYNNEI come from the germline V gene. With 6 bases removed from V and 9 bases from J, the gap between germline ends came to 21 bases. The CDR3 covers 15 residues. The variable domain in full, with the rest retrieved from reference TRBV2 and TRBJ2-1, is EPEVTQTPSHQVTQMGQEVILRCVPISNHLYFYWYRQILGQKVEFLVSFYNNEISEKSEIFDDQFSVERPDGSNFTLKIRSTKLEDSAMYFCASRETTSSVVEQFFGPGTRLTVL.

In this sample, this clone turned up a few times. The genes are TRBV28 and TRBJ1-1; a possible D gene is TRBD1 (6 bases). Germline assignment: CDR1 MDHEN and CDR2 SYDVKM. This CDR3 has 14 amino acids. Trimming stripped 8 bases from V and 0 bases from J, with 13 bases between. The CDR3, as DNA: TGTGCCAGCGGGCCAGGGGCCATGAACACTGAAGCTTTCTTT. Translation gives CASGPGAMNTEAFF.

The V call is TRBV9, the J call TRBJ1-2, with 8 bases that match TRBD1. V was pared by 0 bases and J by 3 bases, with 4 bases of the junction left unmatched. The CDR3 contains 15 residues. The germline gives CDR1 SGDLS, CDR2 YYNGEE. CDR3 DNA sequence: TGTGCCAGCAGCGTAGCCCCGACAGGGGACTATGGCTACACCTTC. This gives the protein CASSVAPTGDYGYTF.

This clone was observed once. This chain's CDR3 is CASSPGLAGSTDTQYF. In DNA form, the CDR3 reads TGTGCCAGCAGTCCGGGACTAGCGGGGAGCACAGATACGCAGTATTTT. The chain couples TRBV7-6 to TRBJ2-3; 13 bases are a match to TRBD2. The CDR3 contains 16 residues. Per germline, CDR1 SGHVS and CDR2 FNYEAQ. V shed 6 bases, J shed 0 bases, and the junction held 3 bases outside the gene matches.

This chain connects TRBV30 to TRBJ1-5; 8 bases align to TRBD1. CDR3 length: 15 residues. Looked up from germline, CDR1 is GTSNPN and CDR2 is SVGIG (reference sequence). The ends lost 3 bases at V and 2 bases at J; junction bases unmatched: 6. The CDR3 DNA reads TGTGCCTGGAGCGGACAGGGAGGGGGCAATCAGCCCCAGCATTTT. Its protein is CAWSGQGGGNQPQHF. Full variable domain (outside the CDR3, taken from reference TRBV30 and TRBJ1-5): SQTIHQWPATLVQPVGSPLSLECTVEGTSNPNLYWYRQAAGRGLQLLFYSVGIGQISSEVPQNLSASRPQDRQFILSSKKLLLSDSGFYLCAWSGQGGGNQPQHFGDGTRLSIL.

This clone was picked up a small number of times. CDR3 loop: CASSLGPGRRMGTEAFF. DNA for the CDR3: TGCGCCAGCAGCTTGGGGCCAGGGAGGAGGATGGGCACTGAAGCTTTCTTT. The chain has TRBV5-1 and TRBJ1-1, with D possibly being TRBD1 (5 bases). V lost 0 bases and J lost 4, with 19 bases in between. There are 17 residues in the CDR3. CDR1 and CDR2 from the germline V gene are SGHRS and YFSETQ.

This chain uses TRBV19 with TRBJ1-1; 8 nucleotides align to TRBD1. Germline V lookup: CDR1 LNHDA, CDR2 SQIVND (reference sequence). V lost 3 bases, J lost 1 base, and 7 bases stayed unmatched. The CDR3 runs 16 residues. The CDR3 protein is CASSIIRGPGNTEAFF. The CDR3 region has the DNA TGTGCCAGTAGTATTATCAGGGGGCCGGGGAACACTGAAGCTTTCTTT.

The V and J genes are TRBV6-5 and TRBJ1-6; 9 bases fit TRBD1. Per germline, CDR1 MNHEY and CDR2 SVGAGI. CDR3 length: 15 residues. V trimming: 0 bases; J trimming: 10 bases; junction bases outside the gene matches: 4. Written as DNA, the CDR3 is TGTGCCAGCAGTTACTCGACAGGGGGAGGGTCACCCCTCCACTTT. Its translation: CASSYSTGGGSPLHF.

This CDR3 is CASHSSGNTIYF. Written as DNA, the CDR3 is TGTGCCAGCCACAGCTCTGGAAACACCATATATTTT. The chain uses TRBV28 and TRBJ1-3; D unresolved. This CDR3 comprises 12 residues. Germline V CDR1 and CDR2: MDHEN, SYDVKM. Trimming left V 8 bases short and J 0 bases short, with 5 bases between.